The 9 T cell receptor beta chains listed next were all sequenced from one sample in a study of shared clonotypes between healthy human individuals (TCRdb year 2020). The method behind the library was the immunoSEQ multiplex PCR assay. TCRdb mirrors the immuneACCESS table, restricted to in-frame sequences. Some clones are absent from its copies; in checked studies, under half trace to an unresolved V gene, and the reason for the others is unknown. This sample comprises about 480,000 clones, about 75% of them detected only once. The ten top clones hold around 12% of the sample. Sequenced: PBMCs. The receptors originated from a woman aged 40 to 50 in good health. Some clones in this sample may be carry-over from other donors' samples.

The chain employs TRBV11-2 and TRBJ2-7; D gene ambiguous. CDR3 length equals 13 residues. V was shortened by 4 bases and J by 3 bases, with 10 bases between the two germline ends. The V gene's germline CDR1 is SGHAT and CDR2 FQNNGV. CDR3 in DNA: TGTGCCAGCAGCTCCCTCCGCGGCTACGAGCAGTACTTC. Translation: CASSSLRGYEQYF.

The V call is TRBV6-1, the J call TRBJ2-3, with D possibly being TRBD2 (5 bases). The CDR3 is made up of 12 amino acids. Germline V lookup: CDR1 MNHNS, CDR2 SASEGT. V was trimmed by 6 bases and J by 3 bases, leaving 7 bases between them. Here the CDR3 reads CASRDWTDTQYF. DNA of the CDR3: TGTGCCAGCAGGGACTGGACAGATACGCAGTATTTT.

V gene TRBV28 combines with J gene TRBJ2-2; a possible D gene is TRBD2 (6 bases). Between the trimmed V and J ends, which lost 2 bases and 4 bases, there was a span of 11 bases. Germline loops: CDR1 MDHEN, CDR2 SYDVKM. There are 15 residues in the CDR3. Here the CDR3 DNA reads TGTGCCAGCAGTTTAGGTAGCGGAGGCACCGGGGAGCTGTTTTTT. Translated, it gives CASSLGSGGTGELFF.

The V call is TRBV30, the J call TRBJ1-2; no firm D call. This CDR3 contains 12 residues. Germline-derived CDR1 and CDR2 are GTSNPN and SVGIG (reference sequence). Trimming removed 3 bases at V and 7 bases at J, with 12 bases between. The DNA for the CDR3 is TGTGCCTGGAGCGCATCGGTCGGTGGCTACACCTTC. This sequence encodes CAWSASVGGYTF.

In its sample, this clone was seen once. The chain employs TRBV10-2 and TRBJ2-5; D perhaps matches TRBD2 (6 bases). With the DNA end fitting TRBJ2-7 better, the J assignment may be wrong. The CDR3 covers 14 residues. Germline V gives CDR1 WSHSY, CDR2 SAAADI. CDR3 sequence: CASRLADDSYEQYF. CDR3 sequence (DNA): TGCGCCAGCAGACTAGCCGACGACTCCTACGAGCAGTACTTC.

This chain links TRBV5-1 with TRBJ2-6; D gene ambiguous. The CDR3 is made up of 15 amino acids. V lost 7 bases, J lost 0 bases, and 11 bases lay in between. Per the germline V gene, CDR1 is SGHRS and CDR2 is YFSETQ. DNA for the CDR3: TGCGCCAGCCGACCCATTAACTCTGGGGCCAACGTCCTGACTTTC. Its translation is CASRPINSGANVLTF.

The CDR3 DNA reads TGTGCCAGCAGTGAGACAGGGAACACTGAAGCTTTCTTT. This sequence encodes CASSETGNTEAFF. V usage is TRBV6-1 and J usage is TRBJ1-1; D possibly corresponds to TRBD1 (6 bases). V dropped 3 bases and J dropped 1 base, with 6 bases sitting between them. Looked up from germline, CDR1 is MNHNS and CDR2 is SASEGT. This CDR3 is built from 13 residues.

This chain's CDR3 is CASSESGLADNNEQFF. In nucleotides, the CDR3 is TGTGCCAGCAGTGAATCCGGGCTAGCAGACAACAATGAGCAGTTCTTC. The chain carries TRBV25-1 and TRBJ2-1; D is perhaps TRBD2 (5 bases). CDR3 length: 16 residues. V was clipped by 1 base and J by 5 bases, with 15 bases between them. Looked up from germline, CDR1 is MGHDK and CDR2 is SYGVNS.

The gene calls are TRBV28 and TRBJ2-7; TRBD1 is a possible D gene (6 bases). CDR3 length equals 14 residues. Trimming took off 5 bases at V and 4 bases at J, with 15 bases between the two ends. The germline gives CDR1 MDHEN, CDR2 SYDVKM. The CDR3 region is CASSTQGPRYEQYF. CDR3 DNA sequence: TGTGCCAGCAGTACACAGGGTCCGAGGTACGAGCAGTACTTC.